The 9 T cell receptor beta chains below come from one sample, sequenced in a study of blood T cells in healthy people across ages. The use of a sample-barcoded 5' primer and a J-beta primer mix characterized a second PCR of roughly 6 to 11 cycles. TCRdb reprocessed the 5' RACE reads with MiXCR, giving one entry per CDR3 protein. The table lists 1.2 million to 1.5 million distinct CDR3 sequences, 42% of them singletons, with roughly 7.7% in the top ten. The sample taken for sequencing was blood. The receptors were sampled from a woman aged 18 to 35 in good health.

A few counts support this clonotype. The rearrangement joins TRBV27 to TRBJ2-7; a weak D match, TRBD2 (5 bases). The V gene lost 0 bases and the J gene lost 4 bases, with 10 bases spanning the gap. The V gene's germline CDR1 is MNHEY and CDR2 SMNVEV (reference sequence). The CDR3 runs to 14 residues. The CDR3 here is CASSLSGSEYEQYF. CDR3 coding DNA: TGTGCCAGCAGTTTATCAGGGAGCGAATACGAGCAGTACTTC.

V is TRBV6-1 and J is TRBJ1-3; TRBD1 aligns across 7 bases. The CDR3 runs to 15 residues. With V trimmed by 4 bases and J by 4 bases, 7 bases remained unmatched. Germline CDR1 reads MNHNS; CDR2 reads SASEGT. The CDR3 reads CASSVHSGQGNTIYF. The CDR3 DNA is TGTGCCAGCAGTGTCCATTCGGGACAGGGAAACACCATATATTTT.

The chain employs TRBV6-6 and TRBJ1-6; 10 bases align to TRBD1. The CDR3 contains 14 residues. With V trimmed by 6 bases and J by 10 bases, 6 bases remained unmatched. Germline CDR1 MNHNY, CDR2 SVGAGI (reference sequence). The CDR3 loop is CASSRTGGDSPLHF. The DNA of the CDR3 is TGTGCCAGCAGCCGGACAGGGGGAGACTCACCCCTCCACTTT.

The genes are TRBV29-1 and TRBJ2-2; no clear D gene. The V gene lost 3 bases and the J gene lost 4 bases, with 3 bases spanning the gap. Germline values: CDR1 SQVTM, CDR2 ANQGSEA. The CDR3 spans 11 residues. The CDR3 DNA follows: TGCAGCGTTGAGCTCACCGGGGAGCTGTTTTTT. Its translation: CSVELTGELFF.

This clonotype was counted a few times. J is TRBJ2-5 and V is TRBV7-8; 7 nucleotides align to TRBD1. The germline V gene has CDR1 SGHVS and CDR2 FQNEAQ. CDR3 length equals 15 residues. V shed 5 bases, J shed 4 bases, and the junction held 10 bases outside the gene matches. CDR3 nucleotide sequence: TGTGCCAGCAGCCCGAGGACAGGTGGAGCAGAGACCCAGTACTTC. It yields the protein CASSPRTGGAETQYF.

This clonotype has only a few counts. V gene TRBV21-1 combines with J gene TRBJ1-2. TRBV21-1 is designated a pseudogene. This CDR3 is 14 amino acids long. In DNA form, the CDR3 reads TGTGCCAGCAAGCACGGCCAGACGTACTATGGCTACACCTTC. Amino acids: CASKHGQTYYGYTF.

V gene TRBV20-1 combines with J gene TRBJ2-1; tentatively, D is TRBD1 (6 bases). Germline values: CDR1 DFQATT, CDR2 SNEGSKA (reference sequence). The V end was cut by 3 bases, the J end by 5 bases, with 14 bases between. This CDR3 has 14 amino acids. The CDR3 DNA is TGCAGTGCTAGCACAGGGACGGCGGACAATGAGCAGTTCTTC. This sequence encodes CSASTGTADNEQFF.

The chain recombines TRBV5-1 with TRBJ2-5; possible D gene TRBD2, 6 bases. Between the trimmed V and J ends, which lost 6 bases and 2 bases, there was a span of 17 bases. CDR3 length equals 15 residues. Germline values: CDR1 SGHRS, CDR2 YFSETQ. The CDR3 sequence: CASITLALPQETQYF. CDR3 sequence (DNA): TGCGCCAGCATTACGCTAGCGCTACCACAAGAGACCCAGTACTTC.

This clonotype was observed a single time. The chain has TRBV7-2 and TRBJ2-4; D remains ambiguous. The closer fit of TRBJ2-7 to the DNA end suggests the J call may be wrong. CDR3 length: 14 residues. Looked up from germline, CDR1 is SGHTA and CDR2 is FQGNSA. The CDR3 nucleotides are TGTGCCAGCAGCCCCCTGGGCGAGTACTACGAGCAGTACTTC. This translates into CASSPLGEYYEQYF.